The subject of this entry is one TCR beta chain. The data derive from a study of blood T cell repertoires in COVID-19. About the study: Donors in the United States, Italy and Spain gave samples during acute or convalescent COVID-19. PBMCs, B-cell-depleted T cells, or T cells provided the cDNA or gDNA that made up the material.

Data came from immunoSEQ multiplex PCR; TCRdb stores just in-frame clones and leaves some out. Of 250,000 or so clones detected, about 85% appear once; the ten largest clones hold 11%. The CDR3 extends over 13 amino acids. V lost 3 bases and J 8 bases, leaving 13 bases between the germline ends. CDR1 and CDR2 (germline): MNHEY, SMNVEV (reference sequence). Membership in each cohort depended on participant-reported clinical history. Symptom resolution, clearance, or two negative PCRs marked donors in Cohort 3 as recovered. This clonotype was sampled from a man between 25 and 39 years old who had recovered from COVID-19. The sequenced sample was PBMCs or T cells enriched from blood (not recorded which). The rearrangement links TRBV27 to TRBJ1-2; perhaps TRBD1 as D (6 bases). The CDR3 loop reads CASSFTGIAGYTF. CDR3 DNA sequence: TGTGCCAGCAGTTTTACAGGGATAGCGGGCTACACCTTC.